The next 19 T cell receptor beta chains were all read from a single sample in a study of early T cells in non-severe SARS-CoV-2 infection. A single record per CDR3 protein comes from TCRdb applying MiXCR to the 5' RACE reads. The profile covers 60,000 to 65,000 distinct CDR3 sequences, with less than 9.5% appearing a single time and 13% taken by the ten largest. Sample: whole blood, taken at baseline. The receptors here all came from an adult who was a healthcare worker with PCR-confirmed SARS-CoV-2 infection or an uninfected control (not recorded which).

The sample holds many counts of this clonotype. The chain links TRBV2 to TRBJ2-5; TRBD2 aligns across 14 bases. The trim removed 6 bases at V and 5 bases at J, leaving 11 bases unmatched. Germline CDR1 SNHLY, CDR2 FYNNEI. The CDR3 covers 17 residues. CDR3 DNA sequence: TGTGCCAGCAGCTTCGGGACTAGCGGGAGAGGGCGGGAGACCCAGTACTTC. Residues: CASSFGTSGRGRETQYF.

Turning to this clonotype: A read error may explain this, as a much larger clone is one base away. The chain uses TRBV20-1 and TRBJ2-1, with 9 nucleotides matching TRBD1. The CDR3 totals 15 residues. Germline-derived CDR1 and CDR2 are DFQATT and SNEGSKA (reference sequence). CDR3 sequence reads: CGAPLPGQGYNEQFF. The CDR3 DNA is TGCGGTGCTCCCCTTCCGGGACAGGGTTACAATGAGCAGTTCTTC.

The chain links TRBV4-3 to TRBJ2-5; TRBD2 aligns across 11 bases. J lost 1 base, V lost 4 bases, and 11 bases had no gene match. The CDR3 runs to 18 residues. Germline CDR1 and CDR2: LGHNA and YSLEER. CDR3 bases: TGCGCCAGCAGCCGCCATCCTACTAGCGGGAGCGCCCAAGAGACCCAGTACTTC. Amino acids: CASSRHPTSGSAQETQYF.

This CDR3 reads CASRYSGANVLTF. CDR3 coding DNA: TGTGCCAGCAGGTATTCTGGGGCCAACGTCCTGACTTTC. The J gene is TRBJ2-6, the V gene TRBV7-2; unclear D gene. From germline, CDR1 is SGHTA and CDR2 FQGNSA. V was cut by 6 bases and J by 1 base, with 4 bases left in between. The length of the CDR3 is 13 residues.

The chain links TRBV9 to TRBJ2-5; 13 bases align to TRBD2. CDR1 is SGDLS and CDR2 is YYNGEE in the germline V gene. Trimming cost V 0 bases and J 5 bases; bases outside gene matches: 4. The CDR3 spans 16 residues. CDR3 sequence (DNA): TGTGCCAGCAGCGTAGGACTAGCGGGAGGCCGGGAGACCCAGTACTTC. Translation gives CASSVGLAGGRETQYF.

This clonotype was counted many times. This sequence joins TRBV3-1 and TRBJ2-2, with TRBD2 identical over 13 bases. Germline CDR1 is LGHDT and CDR2 is YNNKEL (reference sequence). The CDR3 extends over 16 amino acids. Trimming cost V 6 bases and J 5 bases; bases outside gene matches: 6. CDR3 in amino acids: CASRAGLAGETGELFF. The CDR3 DNA is TGTGCCAGCAGGGCCGGACTAGCGGGAGAGACCGGGGAGCTGTTTTTT. The variable domain in full, with the rest retrieved from reference TRBV3-1 and TRBJ2-2, is DTAVSQTPKYLVTQMGNDKSIKCEQNLGHDTMYWYKQDSKKFLKIMFSYNNKELIINETVPNRFSPKSPDKAHLNLHINSLELGDSAVYFCASRAGLAGETGELFFGEGSRLTVL.

The chain is built from TRBV29-1 and TRBJ2-6, with D tentatively TRBD1 (6 bases). Germline assignment: CDR1 SQVTM and CDR2 ANQGSEA. Trimming pared 7 bases from V and 4 bases from J, leaving 14 bases between. The CDR3 extends over 14 amino acids. CDR3 loop: CSASGAGGANVLTF. CDR3 nucleotides: TGCAGCGCCTCAGGGGCCGGGGGGGCCAACGTCCTGACTTTC. Full variable domain (remainder filled in from reference TRBV29-1 and TRBJ2-6): SAVISQKPSRDICQRGTSLTIQCQVDSQVTMMFWYRQQPGQSLTLIATANQGSEATYESGFVIDKFPISRPNLTFSTLTVSNMSPEDSSIYLCSASGAGGANVLTFGAGSRLTVL.

The table lists this clonotype with a few counts. CDR3 DNA sequence: TGCGCCAGCAGCTTGGAAGGGGGACCCTACAATGAGCAGTTCTTC. It specifies CASSLEGGPYNEQFF. The chain links TRBV5-1 to TRBJ2-1; a possible D gene is TRBD1 (6 bases). Germline V gives CDR1 SGHRS, CDR2 YFSETQ. Trimming took 0 bases from V and 2 from J, leaving 9 bases between them. The CDR3 totals 15 residues. The whole variable domain, remainder taken from reference TRBV5-1 and TRBJ2-1, is KAGVTQTPRYLIKTRGQQVTLSCSPISGHRSVSWYQQTPGQGLQFLFEYFSETQRNKGNFPGRFSGRQFSNSRSEMNVSTLELGDSALYLCASSLEGGPYNEQFFGPGTRLTVL.

Many counts were recorded for this clonotype. The chain has TRBV7-3 and TRBJ1-6; tentatively, D is TRBD1 (5 bases). The V gene lost 4 bases and the J gene lost 9 bases, with 13 bases spanning the gap. Germline assignment: CDR1 SGHTA and CDR2 FQGTGA. This CDR3 has 14 residues. CDR3 residues: CASSSGHWGSPLHF. The CDR3 DNA is TGTGCCAGCAGCTCGGGGCATTGGGGTTCACCCCTCCACTTT.

This clonotype was found many times. The rearrangement joins TRBV27 to TRBJ2-7; TRBD1 agrees at 7 bases. V shed 5 bases, J shed 2 bases, and the junction held 9 bases outside the gene matches. This CDR3 spans 15 amino acids. The germline gives CDR1 MNHEY, CDR2 SMNVEV (reference sequence). In DNA form, the CDR3 reads TGTGCCAGCAGTGCACGCCGGGACAGAGCCTACGAGCAGTACTTC. It is translated as CASSARRDRAYEQYF.

This clonotype was observed many times. The chain uses TRBV9 and TRBJ2-1; perhaps TRBD1 as D (6 bases). Germline V lookup: CDR1 SGDLS, CDR2 YYNGEE. The CDR3 runs to 15 residues. Trimming took off 2 bases at V and 3 bases at J, with 12 bases between the two ends. CDR3 amino acids: CASSVGTNRYNEQFF. In DNA, the CDR3 is TGTGCCAGCAGCGTTGGGACAAACCGCTACAATGAGCAGTTCTTC. The entire variable domain, with the rest obtained from reference TRBV9 and TRBJ2-1, is as follows: DSGVTQTPKHLITATGQRVTLRCSPRSGDLSVYWYQQSLDQGLQFLIQYYNGEERAKGNILERFSAQQFPDLHSELNLSSLELGDSALYFCASSVGTNRYNEQFFGPGTRLTVL.

This sequence joins TRBV19 and TRBJ1-5; the match to TRBD1 covers 7 bases. CDR3 length: 17 amino acids. V lost 1 base and J lost 0; bases outside the gene matches: 6. Per germline, CDR1 LNHDA and CDR2 SQIVND (reference sequence). Written as DNA, the CDR3 is TGTGCCAGTAGTATAGGGGGAGGGGGCTATAGCAATCAGCCCCAGCATTTT. Its protein is CASSIGGGGYSNQPQHF. The full variable domain, completed using reference TRBV19 and TRBJ1-5, is DGGITQSPKYLFRKEGQNVTLSCEQNLNHDAMYWYRQDPGQGLRLIYYSQIVNDFQKGDIAEGYSVSREKKESFPLTVTSAQKNPTAFYLCASSIGGGGYSNQPQHFGDGTRLSIL.

This clonotype qualifies as large (0.1 to 1%). The chain is built from TRBV20-1 and TRBJ2-4, with D maybe TRBD1 (6 bases). Trimming cost V 5 bases and J 7 bases, with 15 bases left between them. The CDR3 is 13 residues long. In germline, CDR1 is DFQATT, CDR2 SNEGSKA (reference sequence). The CDR3 region has the DNA TGCAGTGCTGAAACAGGGATAGGGAACATTCAGTACTTC. It encodes CSAETGIGNIQYF.

This clonotype was detected many times. The chain employs TRBV20-1 and TRBJ1-2, with D unclear. The CDR3 has 13 amino acids. Germline CDR1 reads DFQATT; CDR2 reads SNEGSKA (reference sequence). V was pared by 3 bases and J by 3 bases, with 11 bases between. CDR3 bases: TGCAGTGCTAGGAGCCCCCTTCACTATGGCTACACCTTC. Its protein is CSARSPLHYGYTF.

This clonotype was recorded at least ten times. The chain links TRBV7-8 to TRBJ1-2, with unresolved D. The germline gives CDR1 SGHVS, CDR2 FQNEAQ. The CDR3 consists of 15 residues. Trimming removed 0 bases at V and 4 bases at J, with 12 bases between. The CDR3 DNA reads as TGTGCCAGCAGCTTAGCCGACACCGTGGCCTATGGCTACACCTTC. It yields the protein CASSLADTVAYGYTF.

This clonotype occurred a few times. The chain combines TRBV20-1 with TRBJ1-2; TRBD1 matches at 7 bases. CDR3 size: 12 residues. Germline assignment: CDR1 DFQATT and CDR2 SNEGSKA (reference sequence). Germline trimming cut 3 bases from V and 8 bases from J; bases unmatched to any gene: 6. For the CDR3, the DNA is TGCAGTGCTAGTCAGGGGGATTTCGGCTACACCTTC. Its translation is CSASQGDFGYTF.

This clonotype was seen a few times. This chain joins TRBV12-3 or TRBV12-4 and TRBJ2-2; TRBD1 is a possible D gene (5 bases). V lost 6 bases to trimming and J lost 4 bases, with 15 bases between them. The CDR3 contains 15 residues. The CDR3 is CASRPQGDSTGELFF. The CDR3 nucleotides are TGTGCCAGCAGGCCTCAAGGTGACAGCACCGGGGAGCTGTTTTTT.

The chain joins TRBV5-1 to TRBJ2-5, with 10 positions matching TRBD2. This CDR3 spans 15 amino acids. Germline lookup yields CDR1 SGHRS and CDR2 YFSETQ. V shed 0 bases and J 6 bases; nucleotides not matched to a gene: 5. In nucleotides, the CDR3 is TGCGCCAGCAGCTTGGGTACTAGCGGGATAAAGACCCAGTACTTC. Residues: CASSLGTSGIKTQYF.

This clonotype was seen more than once but under ten times. V is TRBV11-2 and J is TRBJ2-3, with no clear D. Germline CDR1 reads SGHAT; CDR2 reads FQNNGV. CDR3 size: 11 residues. The germline V and J ends were trimmed by 2 bases and 6 bases, with 3 bases remaining between them. The CDR3 reads CASSLQDTQYF. CDR3 DNA: TGTGCCAGCAGCTTACAGGATACGCAGTATTTT.